The next 13 T cell receptor beta chains were all read from a single sample in a study of cytomegalovirus exposure and HLA in healthy donors (TCRdb year 2017). Library prep was done by the immunoSEQ multiplex PCR assay. A mixture of 60 forward primers for TCR Vbeta segments and 13 reverse primers for TCR Jbeta segments was used in the multiplex PCR. TCRdb obtained this table from immuneACCESS and retained in-frame rearrangements with V and J assigned. These tables miss some clones; where compared with another copy, unresolved V genes account for less than half of the shortfall, and the remainder is unexplained. In all, the sample holds roughly 100,000 clones, and around 80% of those were seen once. The top ten clones comprise about 5.9% of the sample. Sequenced: PBMCs. All receptors come from a man aged 18 to 30 in good health and CMV-seronegative.

The gene calls are TRBV7-6 and TRBJ2-7, with D possibly matching TRBD2 (7 bases). Trimming pared 4 bases from V and 3 bases from J, leaving 28 bases between. Germline values: CDR1 SGHVS, CDR2 FNYEAQ. There are 19 residues in the CDR3. CDR3 bases: TGTGCCAGCAGCTCGGGGGGCAGGGGAAGGGTAACTCCCCACTACGAGCAGTACTTC. This encodes CASSSGGRGRVTPHYEQYF.

The CDR3 nucleotides read TGTGCCTGGAGAACAGGGCTAAACACTGAAGCTTTCTTT. Protein product: CAWRTGLNTEAFF. The chain combines TRBV30 with TRBJ1-1, with D possibly being TRBD1 (6 bases). V was trimmed by 3 bases and J by 2 bases, leaving 10 bases between them. This CDR3 is built from 13 residues. Germline V CDR1 and CDR2: GTSNPN, SVGIG (reference sequence). The whole variable domain, filled in from reference TRBV30 and TRBJ1-1, reads SQTIHQWPATLVQPVGSPLSLECTVEGTSNPNLYWYRQAAGRGLQLLFYSVGIGQISSEVPQNLSASRPQDRQFILSSKKLLLSDSGFYLCAWRTGLNTEAFFGQGTRLTVV.

This sequence joins TRBV7-2 and TRBJ1-1; the D is unclear. In germline, CDR1 is SGHTA, CDR2 FQGNSA. Trimming cost V 0 bases and J 6 bases, with 11 bases left between them. This CDR3 contains 14 residues. The CDR3 nucleotides read TGTGCCAGCAGCTTAGCGGCGGTGACGGCTGAAGCTTTCTTT. The encoded protein is CASSLAAVTAEAFF.

The gene calls are TRBV10-2 and TRBJ1-1; D is uncertain. V lost 10 bases and J 7 bases, leaving 13 bases between the germline ends. The germline gives CDR1 WSHSY, CDR2 SAAADI. The CDR3 spans 11 residues. CDR3 bases: TGCGCCACCCTACAGATTGGTGAAGCTTTCTTT. It yields the protein CATLQIGEAFF.

The chain joins TRBV30 to TRBJ2-1; TRBD2 aligns across 7 bases. Per the germline V gene, CDR1 is GTSNPN and CDR2 is SVGIG (reference sequence). The CDR3 length is 14 residues. V trimming: 0 bases; J trimming: 1 base; junction bases outside the gene matches: 0. The CDR3 loop is CAWSVGGSYNEQFF. The CDR3 bases are TGTGCCTGGAGTGTCGGGGGGTCCTACAATGAGCAGTTCTTC. The variable domain in full, completed from reference TRBV30 and TRBJ2-1, reads SQTIHQWPATLVQPVGSPLSLECTVEGTSNPNLYWYRQAAGRGLQLLFYSVGIGQISSEVPQNLSASRPQDRQFILSSKKLLLSDSGFYLCAWSVGGSYNEQFFGPGTRLTVL.

The chain employs TRBV16 and TRBJ2-5; TRBD2 aligns across 9 bases. This CDR3 contains 16 residues. Trimming removed 4 bases from V and 11 bases from J; junction bases left unmatched: 17. Germline V gene lookup returns CDR1 KGHSY and CDR2 FQNENV. Written as DNA, the CDR3 is TGTGCCAGCAGCCTCCTCTCACTAGCGGGTTCCCAAGAGCAGTACTTC. This translates into CASSLLSLAGSQEQYF.

The sample holds one count of this clone. V usage is TRBV7-9 and J usage is TRBJ2-7, with TRBD1 matching over 7 bases. Germline lookup yields CDR1 SEHNR and CDR2 FQNEAQ (reference sequence). V trimming: 3 bases; J trimming: 3 bases; junction bases outside the gene matches: 11. The CDR3 has 16 amino acids. CDR3 DNA sequence: TGTGCCAGCAGCTTGAGTTTTGGACAGGAACTCTACGAGCAGTACTTC. Protein sequence: CASSLSFGQELYEQYF.

This clone has more than one count but fewer than ten. This chain joins TRBV7-2 and TRBJ2-7; D might be TRBD2 (5 bases). In germline, CDR1 is SGHTA, CDR2 FQGNSA. This CDR3 has 14 amino acids. The V gene lost 1 base and the J gene lost 4 bases, with 11 bases spanning the gap. The CDR3 nucleotides are TGTGCCAGCAGCTTAGGAACTAGGCGATACGAGCAGTACTTC. Translating it yields CASSLGTRRYEQYF.

This rearrangement joins TRBV9 to TRBJ2-7, with D possibly TRBD2 on 7 matching bases. This CDR3 comprises 14 residues. V lost 0 bases to trimming and J lost 5 bases, with 12 bases between them. Germline V gene sequence: CDR1 SGDLS, CDR2 YYNGEE. This CDR3 is CASSVEGGADEQYF. The CDR3, as DNA: TGTGCCAGCAGCGTAGAAGGGGGGGCCGACGAGCAGTACTTC.

The CDR3 sequence is CASSTQQGMEAFF. The CDR3 nucleotides read TGTGCCAGCAGCACCCAACAGGGGATGGAAGCTTTCTTT. This sequence joins TRBV9 and TRBJ1-1; 7 bases are shared with TRBD1. Germline lookup yields CDR1 SGDLS and CDR2 YYNGEE. CDR3 size: 13 residues. Losses at the gene ends were 4 bases for V and 8 bases for J; bases not matched to a gene: 8.

CDR3 sequence: CASSQDKWASGSYEQYF. The CDR3 nucleotides are TGCGCCAGCAGCCAAGATAAGTGGGCTAGCGGGAGTTACGAGCAGTACTTC. This sequence joins TRBV4-1 and TRBJ2-7, with 10 positions matching TRBD2. The CDR3 sequence is 17 residues long. V was pared by 0 bases and J by 4 bases, with 9 bases of the junction left unmatched. Germline V lookup: CDR1 MGHRA, CDR2 YSYEKL.

The chain links TRBV28 to TRBJ2-7, with D uncertain. V lost 5 bases and J 4 bases, leaving 9 bases between the germline ends. The germline CDR1 and CDR2 sequences are MDHEN and SYDVKM. The length of the CDR3 is 12 residues. The DNA for the CDR3 is TGTGCCAGCAGTCCCCAGAGGTACGAGCAGTACTTC. It codes for CASSPQRYEQYF.

The chain employs TRBV11-2 and TRBJ2-5; D perhaps matches TRBD1 (7 bases). The germline CDR1 and CDR2 sequences are SGHAT and FQNNGV. The CDR3 loop spans 16 amino acids. V lost 5 bases and J 2 bases, leaving 18 bases between the germline ends. CDR3 DNA sequence: TGTGCCAGCAGCCCAGGAGGGGGCCGGGGGCAAGAGACCCAGTACTTC. Translating it yields CASSPGGGRGQETQYF.